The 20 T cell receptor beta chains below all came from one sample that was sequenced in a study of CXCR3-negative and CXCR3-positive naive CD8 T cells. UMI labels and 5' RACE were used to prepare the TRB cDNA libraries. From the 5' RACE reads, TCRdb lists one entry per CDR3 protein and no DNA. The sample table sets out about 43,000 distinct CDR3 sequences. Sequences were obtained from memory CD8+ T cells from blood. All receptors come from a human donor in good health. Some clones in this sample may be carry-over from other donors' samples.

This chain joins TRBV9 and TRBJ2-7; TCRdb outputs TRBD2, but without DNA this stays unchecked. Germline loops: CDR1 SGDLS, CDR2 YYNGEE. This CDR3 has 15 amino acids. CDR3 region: CASSVGNGLSYEQYF.

This CDR3 is CASSATGNHEQYF. The rearrangement uses TRBV12-3 or TRBV12-4 and TRBJ2-7; TCRdb calls TRBD1, which cannot be checked without DNA. CDR3 length: 13 residues.

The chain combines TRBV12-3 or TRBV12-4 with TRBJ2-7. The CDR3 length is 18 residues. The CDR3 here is CASSLLQPGYTLSYEQYF.

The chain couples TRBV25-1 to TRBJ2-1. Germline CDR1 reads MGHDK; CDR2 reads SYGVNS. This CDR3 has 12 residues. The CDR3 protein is CASTTYINEQFF.

This CDR3 is CASDPTGSGNTIYF. V and J are TRBV12-5 and TRBJ1-3; lacking DNA, the TRBD1 call made by TCRdb goes unchecked. The CDR3 is 14 amino acids. The V gene's germline CDR1 is LGHNT and CDR2 FRNRAP.

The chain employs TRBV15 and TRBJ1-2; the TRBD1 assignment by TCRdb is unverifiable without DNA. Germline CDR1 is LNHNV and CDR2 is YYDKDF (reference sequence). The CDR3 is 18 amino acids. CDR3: CATSLGLTGTGGNYGYTF. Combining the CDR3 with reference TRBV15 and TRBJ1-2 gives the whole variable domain DAMVIQNPRYQVTQFGKPVTLSCSQTLNHNVMYWYQQKSSQAPKLLFHYYDKDFNNEADTPDNFQSRRPNTSFCFLDIRSPGLGDTAMYLCATSLGLTGTGGNYGYTFGSGTRLTVV.

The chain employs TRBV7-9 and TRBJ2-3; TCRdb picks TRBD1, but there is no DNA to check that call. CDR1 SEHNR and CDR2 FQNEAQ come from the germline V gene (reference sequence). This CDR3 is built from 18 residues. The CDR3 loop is CASSLPRGRGGSTDTQYF. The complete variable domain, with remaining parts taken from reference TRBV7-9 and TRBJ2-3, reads DTGVSQNPRHKITKRGQNVTFRCDPISEHNRLYWYRQTLGQGPEFLTYFQNEAQLEKSRLLSDRFSAERPKGSFSTLEIQRTEQGDSAMYLCASSLPRGRGGSTDTQYFGPGTRLTVL.

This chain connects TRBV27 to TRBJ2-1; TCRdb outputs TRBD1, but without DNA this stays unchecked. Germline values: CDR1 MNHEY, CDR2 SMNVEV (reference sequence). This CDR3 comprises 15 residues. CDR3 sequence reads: CASRLGQGAGNEQFF.

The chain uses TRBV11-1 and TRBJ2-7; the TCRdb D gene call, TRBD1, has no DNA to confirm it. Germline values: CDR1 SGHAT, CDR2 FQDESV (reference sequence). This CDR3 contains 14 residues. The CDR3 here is CASSKTGNRNEQYF. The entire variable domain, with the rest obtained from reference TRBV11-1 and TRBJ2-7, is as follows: EAEVAQSPRYKITEKSQAVAFWCDPISGHATLYWYRQILGQGPELLVQFQDESVVDDSQLPKDRFSAERLKGVDSTLKIQPAELGDSAMYLCASSKTGNRNEQYFGPGTRLTVT.

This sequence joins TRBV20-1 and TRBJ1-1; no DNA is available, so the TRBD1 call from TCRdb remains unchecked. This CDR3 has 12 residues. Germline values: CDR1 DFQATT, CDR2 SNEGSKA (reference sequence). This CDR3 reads CSANGGPTEAFF.

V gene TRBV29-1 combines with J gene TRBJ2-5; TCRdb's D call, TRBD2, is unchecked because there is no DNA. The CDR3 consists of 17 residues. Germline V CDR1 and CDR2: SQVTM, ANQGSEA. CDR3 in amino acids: CSAVPLGQLWGQETQYF.

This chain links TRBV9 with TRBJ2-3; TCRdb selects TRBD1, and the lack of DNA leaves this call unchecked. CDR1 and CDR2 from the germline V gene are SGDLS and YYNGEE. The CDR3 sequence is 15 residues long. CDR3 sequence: CASSVEWGCTDTQYF.

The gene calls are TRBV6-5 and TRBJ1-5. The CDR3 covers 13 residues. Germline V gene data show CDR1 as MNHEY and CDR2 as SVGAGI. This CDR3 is CASSRDGNQPQHF.

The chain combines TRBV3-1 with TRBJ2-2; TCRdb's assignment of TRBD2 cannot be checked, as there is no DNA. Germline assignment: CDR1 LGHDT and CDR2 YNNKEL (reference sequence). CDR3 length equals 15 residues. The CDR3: CASSQANTEAGELFF.

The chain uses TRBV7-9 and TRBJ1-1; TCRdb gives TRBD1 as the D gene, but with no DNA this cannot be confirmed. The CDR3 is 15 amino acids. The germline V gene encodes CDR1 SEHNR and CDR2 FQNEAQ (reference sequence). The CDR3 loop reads CASSLEGTGATEAFF.

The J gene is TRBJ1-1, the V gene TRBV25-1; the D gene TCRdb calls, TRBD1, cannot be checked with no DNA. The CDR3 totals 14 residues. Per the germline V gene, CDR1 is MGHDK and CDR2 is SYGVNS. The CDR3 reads CASSESGGQGYAFF.

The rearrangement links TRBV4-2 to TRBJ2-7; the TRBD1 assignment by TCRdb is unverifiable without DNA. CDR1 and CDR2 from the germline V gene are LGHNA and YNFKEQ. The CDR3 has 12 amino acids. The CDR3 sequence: CASRRTGYEQYF.

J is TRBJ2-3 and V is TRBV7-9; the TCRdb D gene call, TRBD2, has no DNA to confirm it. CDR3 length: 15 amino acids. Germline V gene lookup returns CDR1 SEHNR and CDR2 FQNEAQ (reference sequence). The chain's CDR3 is CASSSTSGGAATQYF.

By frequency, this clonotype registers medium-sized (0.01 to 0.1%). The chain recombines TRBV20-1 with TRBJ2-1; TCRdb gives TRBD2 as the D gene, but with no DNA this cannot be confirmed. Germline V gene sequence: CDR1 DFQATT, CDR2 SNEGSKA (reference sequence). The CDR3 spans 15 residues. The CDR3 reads CSAKGLAGDYNEQFF.

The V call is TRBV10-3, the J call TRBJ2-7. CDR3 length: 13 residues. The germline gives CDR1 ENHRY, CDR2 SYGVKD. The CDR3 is CASRAVILYEQYF.